This T cell receptor beta chain was identified in a study of vaccination effects on CD4 cells after COVID-19. Study in general: Everyone in the study got two shots of either the BNT162b2 or mRNA-1273 vaccine.

Antigen-specific CD4+ T cell clonotypes were called by their expansion after viral peptide-pool culture in ViraFEST. Following 10 days of culture, CD4+ T cells were isolated. In culture with 9.5 to 10 IU/ml IL-2 and around 10 ug/ml peptides, PBMC were grown at roughly 2 million per well. Cultures got half-medium changes with IL-2 on days 3 and 7. Produced via immunoSEQ multiplex PCR; TCRdb's table is partial and in-frame only. The sample contains tens of thousands of clones, approximately 81% of which appear only once. For this clone: What it binds is unknown.

General observations from the study: Clonal contraction was marked in infection- and vaccine-induced clones late after vaccination.

The starting material was CD4+ T cells from PBMCs cultured with HCoV-229E spike peptides, obtained before COVID-19 vaccination. This sequence originates from a human donor who received a COVID-19 vaccine.

CDR3 nucleotides: TGCAGCGTTCGTGAGGGGGGGGCCACTGAAGCTTTCTTT. It translates to CSVREGGATEAFF. The rearrangement uses TRBV29-1 and TRBJ1-1; a weak D match, TRBD1 (6 bases). Deletions cut 5 bases from V and 4 bases from J, with 14 bases between. Germline CDR1 is SQVTM and CDR2 is ANQGSEA. The CDR3 length is 13 residues.